This T cell receptor beta chain was captured by sequencing in a study of response to subunit inactivated influenza vaccine listed by TCRdb under 2018. About the investigation overall: Deep quantitative T cell receptor repertoire profiling was used in the study to track responses to a trivalent subunit inactivated influenza vaccine.

The germline V gene (reference sequence) provides CDR1 SGHKS and CDR2 YYEKEE. The germline V and J ends show losses of 1 base and 1 base respectively, and no gene match explains 4 bases of the junction. The CDR3 runs 15 amino acids, cysteine and phenylalanine included. The DNA shown is the 45-base CDR3, in frame from base 1. Library prep was done by RT-PCR. TCRdb shows the sequencer as Illumina HiSeq 2500. TCRdb trimmed the raw reads at Q25, called clones with MiXCR and kept productive beta chains. CDR3 protein sequences are deduplicated, and each keeps its most common genes and DNA. For this sample the table gives roughly 650,000 distinct CDR3 sequences, of which about a sixth were detected only once. Of the sample, around 10% falls within the top ten clones. Worth noting for this clonotype: What antigen it recognizes has not been identified. Per-base quality was not reported, and no clone a single base away is much larger than it.

Broader findings and caveats from the paper: It was suggested by the authors that each seasonal influenza vaccination may recruit only a limited number of new T cells.

The TCR comes from a man aged 50 to 59 who received an inactivated influenza vaccine. Donor details come from another sample of the same person, matched by shared clones. The chain uses TRBV5-5 and TRBJ1-1; 7 of the junction bases match TRBD1. The sequenced sample was PBMCs from blood, obtained about 13 days after vaccination. The CDR3 reads as follows: CASSLTGQPNTEAFF. The DNA reads TGTGCCAGCAGCTTGACGGGACAGCCGAACACTGAAGCTTTCTTT.